This T cell receptor beta chain was observed in a study of T-cell reconstitution after alpha-beta-depleted transplantation in children. For this clonotype: Antigen specificity is unknown.

Study-wide results and limits: A year post-transplant, T-cell counts and diversity derived mostly from newly produced T cells.

A TCRbeta library incorporating unique molecular identifiers was prepared. TCRdb reprocessed the PCR reads with MiXCR, giving one entry per CDR3 protein. The sample has hundreds of thousands of distinct CDR3 sequences, 20% to 30% seen once. This CDR3 has 16 residues. CDR1 and CDR2 from the germline V gene are LGHDT and YNNKEL (reference sequence). The junction had 12 bases not matched to a gene; V was cut back by 5 bases and J by 5 bases. The V and J genes are TRBV3-1 and TRBJ2-5; the match to TRBD2 covers 9 bases. The source was PBMCs, mostly from graft donor cells, collected 360 days after TCRalphabeta/CD19-depleted stem cell transplant. The source is a female patient aged 2 to 10 who had a stem cell transplant for congenital amegakaryocytic thrombocytopenia, so the T cells may come from the graft donor. CDR3 sequence: CASSYLSGSIGETQYF. The CDR3 region has the DNA TGTGCCAGCAGCTATCTTAGCGGGAGCATTGGGGAGACCCAGTACTTC.